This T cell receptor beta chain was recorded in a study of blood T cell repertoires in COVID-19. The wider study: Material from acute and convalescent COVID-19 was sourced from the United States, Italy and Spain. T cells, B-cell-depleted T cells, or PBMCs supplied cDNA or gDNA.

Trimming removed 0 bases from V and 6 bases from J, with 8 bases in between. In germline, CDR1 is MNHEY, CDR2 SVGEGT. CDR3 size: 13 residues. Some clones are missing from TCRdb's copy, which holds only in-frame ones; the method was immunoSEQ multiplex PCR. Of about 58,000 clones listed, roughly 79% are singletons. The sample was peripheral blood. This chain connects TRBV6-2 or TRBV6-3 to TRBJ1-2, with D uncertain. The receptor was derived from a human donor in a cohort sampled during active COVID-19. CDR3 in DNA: TGTGCCAGCAGTTACTCGGGAGGAGATGGCTACACCTTC. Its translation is CASSYSGGDGYTF.